This T cell receptor (beta chain) was observed in a study of cytomegalovirus exposure and HLA in healthy donors. Primers included in the PCR were 60 Vbeta and 13 Jbeta primers. Data came from immunoSEQ multiplex PCR; TCRdb stores just in-frame clones and leaves some out. The sample includes around 190,000 clones, roughly 85% of them seen just once. Healthy bone marrow donors supplied every sample. Points on this clone: Its antigen is not known.

Study results and caveats: The majority of TCR sequences were rare, yet some public TCRs appeared in many donors. Later analysis identified a missense DCLRE1C variant that was linked to TCR beta V- and J-gene trimming.

Sequencing was performed on PBMCs. The TCR comes from a woman in her 50s in good health and CMV-seronegative.

CDR3 nucleotide sequence: TGTGCCAGCAGCCCCGGCGGGGAAGGCAATCAGCCCCAGCATTTT. Residues: CASSPGGEGNQPQHF. The rearrangement uses TRBV28 and TRBJ1-5; D gene uncertain. The CDR3 consists of 15 residues. The germline CDR1 and CDR2 sequences are MDHEN and SYDVKM. V was shortened by 6 bases and J by 2 bases, with 14 bases between the two germline ends. The entire variable domain, with the rest obtained from reference TRBV28 and TRBJ1-5, is as follows: DVKVTQSSRYLVKRTGEKVFLECVQDMDHENMFWYRQDPGLGLRLIYFSYDVKMKEKGDIPEGYSVSREKKERFSLILESASTNQTSMYLCASSPGGEGNQPQHFGDGTRLSIL.